The 16 T cell receptor beta chains below come from one sample, sequenced in a study of regulatory T cells in long-lasting Graves disease. Construction of TCR beta libraries relied on iRepertoire HTBI primers and on Arm-PCR targeting CDR3 regions. TCRdb ran MiXCR on the multiplex PCR reads and lists one entry per CDR3 protein. This sample has around 420,000 distinct CDR3 sequences, with 15% found just once. Time point here: newly diagnosed GD, antithyroid drugs for less than 3 months. After RNA was extracted from PBMCs, the TCR library was made from it. These data also featured in a second study, about T cells in Graves' hyperthyroidism and ophthalmopathy.

Sequencing used peripheral blood mononuclear cells (PBMCs), obtained at new diagnosis, from a patient treated with antithyroid drugs. The source of these receptors is a woman aged 40 to 50 with Graves disease.

As to this clonotype: Relative to the germline gene, one junction end is altered; a read error may explain this. V is TRBV12-3 or TRBV12-4 and J is TRBJ1-1; D is ambiguous. The CDR3 is made up of 12 amino acids. The CDR3 DNA reads as TGTGCCGGCAGTCTAGGTTACACTGAAGCTTTCTTT. Amino acid sequence: CAGSLGYTEAFF.

This clonotype was observed at least ten times. The V gene is TRBV12-3 or TRBV12-4, the J gene TRBJ2-2; tentative D call: TRBD2 (5 bases). With 7 bases removed from V and 5 bases from J, the gap between germline ends came to 14 bases. The CDR3 has 14 amino acids. CDR3 amino acids: CASNPGGETGELFF. Here the CDR3 DNA reads TGTGCCAGCAATCCTGGTGGGGAGACCGGGGAGCTGTTTTTT.

This clonotype was observed a handful of times. This chain connects TRBV12-3 or TRBV12-4 to TRBJ2-2; D tentatively reads TRBD1 or TRBD2 (7 bases each). This CDR3 is built from 14 residues. V was trimmed by 4 bases and J by 6 bases, leaving 12 bases between them. This CDR3 reads CASSWAGGAGELFF. CDR3 nucleotides: TGTGCCAGCAGTTGGGCAGGGGGGGCCGGGGAGCTGTTTTTT.

This clonotype was detected a few times. The V and J genes are TRBV6-4 and TRBJ2-6; D remains unclear. V was clipped by 2 bases and J by 2 bases, with 4 bases between them. The CDR3 is made up of 14 amino acids. Germline CDR1 reads MRHNA; CDR2 reads SNTAGT. The DNA for the CDR3 is TGTGCCAGCAGTGACGGAGCTGGGGCCAACGTCCTGACTTTC. Its translation: CASSDGAGANVLTF.

This clonotype was counted many times. The chain combines TRBV5-1 with TRBJ2-7; 14 bases align to TRBD2. V was pared by 0 bases and J by 7 bases, with 9 bases of the junction left unmatched. CDR1 and CDR2 (germline): SGHRS, YFSETQ. The CDR3 sequence is 17 residues long. In DNA form, the CDR3 reads TGCGCCAGCAGCTTGGGACTAGCGGGGGGGACTCCTGAGGAGCAGTACTTC. It is translated as CASSLGLAGGTPEEQYF.

This clonotype was counted only a few times. V and J are TRBV4-1 and TRBJ2-7; 11 positions match TRBD1. Germline-derived CDR1 and CDR2 are MGHRA and YSYEKL. This CDR3 contains 15 residues. With V trimmed by 4 bases and J by 6 bases, 8 bases remained unmatched. The CDR3 is CASSRGQGATSEQYF. Here the CDR3 DNA reads TGCGCCAGCAGCCGAGGACAGGGGGCGACTTCCGAGCAGTACTTC.

At least ten counts were recorded for this clonotype. The CDR3 region has the DNA TGCGCCAGCAGTTACCGTACAGCGGGCACCGGGGAGCTGTTTTTT. It yields the protein CASSYRTAGTGELFF. V gene TRBV5-1 combines with J gene TRBJ2-2, with TRBD2 as a possible D gene (6 bases). Trimming shortened V by 5 bases and J by 4 bases, and 15 bases separated the two germline ends. Germline CDR1 is SGHRS and CDR2 is YFSETQ. This CDR3 has 15 residues.

This clonotype has ten or more counts. This chain joins TRBV2 and TRBJ1-5; the D is unclear. Looked up from germline, CDR1 is SNHLY and CDR2 is FYNNEI. CDR3 size: 18 residues. The V end lost 0 bases, the J end lost 0 bases, and 15 bases lay between the germline ends. Written as DNA, the CDR3 is TGTGCCAGCAGTGAAGCGCTTCGGGATCTATATAGCAATCAGCCCCAGCATTTT. This codes for CASSEALRDLYSNQPQHF.

This chain uses TRBV3-1 with TRBJ2-2; 8 positions match TRBD2. The trim removed 1 base at V and 6 bases at J, leaving 4 bases unmatched. Germline CDR1 and CDR2: LGHDT and YNNKEL (reference sequence). The CDR3 totals 15 residues. The CDR3 bases are TGTGCCAGCAGCCAAGGGGACGGGAGGGCCGGGGAGCTGTTTTTT. It encodes CASSQGDGRAGELFF.

The sample holds many counts of this clonotype. J is TRBJ2-2 and V is TRBV15; 7 positions match TRBD2. There are 18 residues in the CDR3. Losses at the gene ends were 1 base for V and 2 bases for J; bases not matched to a gene: 10. In germline, CDR1 is LNHNV, CDR2 YYDKDF (reference sequence). CDR3 in amino acids: CATSRAGTLGLNTGELFF. CDR3 DNA: TGTGCCACCAGCAGAGCCGGGACCCTGGGACTAAACACCGGGGAGCTGTTTTTT. The full variable domain, with the rest looked up from reference TRBV15 and TRBJ2-2, is DAMVIQNPRYQVTQFGKPVTLSCSQTLNHNVMYWYQQKSSQAPKLLFHYYDKDFNNEADTPDNFQSRRPNTSFCFLDIRSPGLGDTAMYLCATSRAGTLGLNTGELFFGEGSRLTVL.

The V call is TRBV20-1, the J call TRBJ1-1; D might be TRBD1 (5 bases). Per the germline V gene, CDR1 is DFQATT and CDR2 is SNEGSKA (reference sequence). There are 12 residues in the CDR3. Trimming stripped 5 bases from V and 4 bases from J, with 11 bases between. The CDR3 spells CSADREGTEAFF. DNA of the CDR3: TGCAGTGCTGACAGAGAGGGCACTGAAGCTTTCTTT.

Details on this clonotype: An end of the junction does not agree with germline; a read error may underlie this. This chain uses TRBV19 with TRBJ2-1; 15 positions agree with TRBD2. Germline loops: CDR1 LNHDA, CDR2 SQIVND (reference sequence). The CDR3 runs to 15 residues. CDR3 coding DNA: TGTGCCAGTAGTATAGACGGGACTAGCGGGAGGAAAGGTGTCTTC. The encoded protein is CASSIDGTSGRKGVF.

The rearrangement joins TRBV12-3 or TRBV12-4 to TRBJ1-6; 7 nucleotides line up with TRBD1. J was trimmed by 4 bases and V by 2 bases; bases with no gene match: 8. The CDR3 length is 17 residues. For the CDR3, the DNA is TGTGCCAGCAGTTTACCCCCTGACAGGGAGTATAATTCACCCCTCCACTTT. Translation: CASSLPPDREYNSPLHF.

There are many counts of this clonotype. The chain is built from TRBV2 and TRBJ1-5, with 8 bases that match TRBD1. The CDR3 loop spans 15 amino acids. Germline CDR1 SNHLY, CDR2 FYNNEI. Germline trimming cut 5 bases from V and 6 bases from J; bases unmatched to any gene: 9. CDR3 sequence (DNA): TGTGCCAGCAGTTACGACAGGGGCAACGGTCAGCCCCAGCATTTT. Encoded protein: CASSYDRGNGQPQHF.

At least ten counts were recorded for this clonotype. CDR3 DNA: TGTGCCAGCAGTGTGCTCCTGGCCAGGGGCCCCTCCTACGAGCAGTACTTC. Its translation is CASSVLLARGPSYEQYF. This rearrangement joins TRBV6-1 to TRBJ2-7; D is possibly TRBD1 (6 bases). Trimming left V 4 bases short and J 0 bases short, with 19 bases between. There are 17 residues in the CDR3. From germline, CDR1 is MNHNS and CDR2 SASEGT.

The rearrangement links TRBV10-3 to TRBJ1-2; 9 nucleotides agree with TRBD1. The CDR3 runs 13 residues. With 6 bases clipped from V and 3 bases from J, the junction kept 2 bases outside the gene matches. CDR1 and CDR2 (germline): ENHRY, SYGVKD. The CDR3 loop is CAIRTGGHYGYTF. The DNA for the CDR3 is TGTGCCATCAGGACAGGGGGACACTATGGCTACACCTTC.